Below, 6 T cell receptor beta chains from the same sample are listed, as sequenced in a study of T cell responses to AZD1222 COVID-19 vaccine. Assay used: immunoSEQ multiplex PCR; TCRdb lists only in-frame clones, some missing. The data hold over 150,000 clones, with about 92% observed a single time. The sequences come from peripheral blood, collected on day 0 of AZD1222 vaccination. All receptors derive from an adult in good health.

This chain uses TRBV28 with TRBJ1-1; TRBD1 might be the D (6 bases). CDR1 and CDR2 from the germline V gene are MDHEN and SYDVKM. Trimming removed 3 bases at V and 0 bases at J, with 11 bases between. The CDR3 is 15 amino acids. The CDR3 is CASSLPGQMNTEAFF. As DNA, the CDR3 is TGTGCCAGCAGTTTGCCGGGACAAATGAACACTGAAGCTTTCTTT.

The chain combines TRBV7-9 with TRBJ1-2; D remains unclear. The V end was cut by 2 bases, the J end by 7 bases, with 11 bases between. In germline, CDR1 is SEHNR, CDR2 FQNEAQ (reference sequence). The CDR3 extends over 13 amino acids. CDR3 protein: CASSLNAPGGYTF. CDR3 DNA: TGTGCCAGCAGCTTAAACGCACCGGGTGGCTACACCTTC.

This chain links TRBV5-1 with TRBJ1-2; a weak D match, TRBD1 (5 bases). V was pared by 0 bases and J by 7 bases, with 13 bases between. Germline-derived CDR1 and CDR2 are SGHRS and YFSETQ. The CDR3 consists of 14 residues. The CDR3 sequence is CASSLDGGTGGYTF. The CDR3 coding sequence is TGCGCCAGCAGCTTGGACGGGGGAACGGGTGGCTACACCTTC. The full variable domain, with the rest looked up from reference TRBV5-1 and TRBJ1-2, is KAGVTQTPRYLIKTRGQQVTLSCSPISGHRSVSWYQQTPGQGLQFLFEYFSETQRNKGNFPGRFSGRQFSNSRSEMNVSTLELGDSALYLCASSLDGGTGGYTFGSGTRLTVV.

The chain uses TRBV6-2 or TRBV6-3 and TRBJ2-6; D gene ambiguous. CDR1 MNHEY and CDR2 SVGEGT come from the germline V gene. Trimming pared 5 bases from V and 4 bases from J, leaving 18 bases between. The CDR3 consists of 17 residues. The CDR3 here is CASSNPPSVRGANVLTF. CDR3 nucleotide sequence: TGTGCCAGCAGTAACCCCCCCTCAGTGCGGGGGGCCAACGTCCTGACTTTC.

The chain couples TRBV7-3 to TRBJ1-1, with D maybe TRBD1 (6 bases). V was cut by 1 base and J by 5 bases, with 14 bases left in between. From germline, CDR1 is SGHTA and CDR2 FQGTGA. This CDR3 is 15 amino acids long. The CDR3, as DNA: TGTGCCAGCAGCTTAAATGGGGGGCGTAGAACTGAAGCTTTCTTT. It is translated as CASSLNGGRRTEAFF. The entire variable domain, with the rest obtained from reference TRBV7-3 and TRBJ1-1, is as follows: GAGVSQTPSNKVTEKGKYVELRCDPISGHTALYWYRQSLGQGPEFLIYFQGTGAADDSGLPNDRFFAVRPEGSVSTLKIQRTERGDSAVYLCASSLNGGRRTEAFFGQGTRLTVV.

V usage is TRBV24-1 and J usage is TRBJ2-2; tentative D call: TRBD2 (7 bases). CDR3 size: 18 residues. Between the trimmed V and J ends, which lost 0 bases and 2 bases, there was a span of 15 bases. The germline V gene has CDR1 KGHDR and CDR2 SFDVKD. CDR3 sequence: CATSDLYGAGANTGELFF. CDR3 nucleotides: TGTGCCACCAGTGATTTGTACGGGGCGGGGGCTAACACCGGGGAGCTGTTTTTT.